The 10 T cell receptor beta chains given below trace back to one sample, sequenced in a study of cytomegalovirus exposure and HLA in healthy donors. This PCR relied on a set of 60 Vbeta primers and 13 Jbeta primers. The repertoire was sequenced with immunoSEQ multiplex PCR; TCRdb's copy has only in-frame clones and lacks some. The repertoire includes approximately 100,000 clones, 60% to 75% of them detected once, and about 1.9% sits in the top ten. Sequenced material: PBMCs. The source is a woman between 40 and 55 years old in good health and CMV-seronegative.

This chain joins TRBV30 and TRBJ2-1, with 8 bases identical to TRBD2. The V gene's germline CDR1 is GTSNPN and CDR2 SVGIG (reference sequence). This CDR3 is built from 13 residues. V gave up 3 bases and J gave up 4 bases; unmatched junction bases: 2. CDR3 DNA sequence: TGTGCCTGGAGCGGGGGGGAATACAATGAGCAGTTCTTC. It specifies CAWSGGEYNEQFF.

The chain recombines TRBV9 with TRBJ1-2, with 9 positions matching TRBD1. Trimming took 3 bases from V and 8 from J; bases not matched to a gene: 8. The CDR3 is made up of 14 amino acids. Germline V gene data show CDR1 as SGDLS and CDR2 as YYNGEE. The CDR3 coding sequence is TGTGCCAGCAGCGAGTGGGACAGGGTGGAAGGCTACACCTTC. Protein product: CASSEWDRVEGYTF.

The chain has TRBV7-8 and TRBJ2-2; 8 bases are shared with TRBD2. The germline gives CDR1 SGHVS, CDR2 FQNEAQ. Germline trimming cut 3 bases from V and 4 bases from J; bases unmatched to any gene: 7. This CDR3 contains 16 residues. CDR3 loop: CASSFPGLGSTGELFF. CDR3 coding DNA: TGTGCCAGCAGCTTCCCGGGACTAGGTAGCACCGGGGAGCTGTTTTTT.

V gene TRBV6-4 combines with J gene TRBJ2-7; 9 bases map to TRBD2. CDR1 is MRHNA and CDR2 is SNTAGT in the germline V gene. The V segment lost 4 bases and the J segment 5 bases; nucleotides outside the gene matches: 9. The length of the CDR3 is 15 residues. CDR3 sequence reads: CASSVSLAGMNEQYF. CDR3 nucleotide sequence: TGTGCCAGCAGTGTGAGTCTAGCGGGGATGAACGAGCAGTACTTC.

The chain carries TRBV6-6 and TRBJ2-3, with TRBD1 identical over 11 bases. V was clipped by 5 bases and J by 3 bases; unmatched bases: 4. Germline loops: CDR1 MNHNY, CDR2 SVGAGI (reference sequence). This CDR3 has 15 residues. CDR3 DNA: TGTGCCAGCAGTCTTGGGACAGGGGGAACAGATACGCAGTATTTT. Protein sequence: CASSLGTGGTDTQYF.

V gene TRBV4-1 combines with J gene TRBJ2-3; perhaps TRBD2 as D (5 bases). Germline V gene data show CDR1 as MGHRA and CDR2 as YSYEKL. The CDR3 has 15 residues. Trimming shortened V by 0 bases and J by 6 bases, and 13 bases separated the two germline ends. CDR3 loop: CASSQDRILADTQYF. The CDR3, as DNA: TGCGCCAGCAGCCAAGATCGGATCCTAGCCGATACGCAGTATTTT.

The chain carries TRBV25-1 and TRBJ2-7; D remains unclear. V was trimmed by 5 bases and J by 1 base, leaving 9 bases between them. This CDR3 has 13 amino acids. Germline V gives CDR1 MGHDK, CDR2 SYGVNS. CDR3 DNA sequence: TGTGCCAGCAGTTCAGACTGGTCCTACGAGCAGTACTTC. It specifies CASSSDWSYEQYF.

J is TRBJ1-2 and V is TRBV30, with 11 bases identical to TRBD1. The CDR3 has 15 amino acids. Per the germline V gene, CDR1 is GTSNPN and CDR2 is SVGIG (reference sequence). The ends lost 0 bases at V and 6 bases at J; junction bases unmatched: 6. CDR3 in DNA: TGTGCCTGGAGTGTACTCAGGACAGGGGGCCATGGCTACACCTTC. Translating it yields CAWSVLRTGGHGYTF.

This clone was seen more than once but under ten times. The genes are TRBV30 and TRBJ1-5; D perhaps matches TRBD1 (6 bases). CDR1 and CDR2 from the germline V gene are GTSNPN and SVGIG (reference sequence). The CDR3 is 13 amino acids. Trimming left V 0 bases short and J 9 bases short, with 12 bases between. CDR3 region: CAWSVGGEGPQHF. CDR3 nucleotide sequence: TGTGCCTGGAGTGTTGGGGGCGAGGGGCCCCAGCATTTT. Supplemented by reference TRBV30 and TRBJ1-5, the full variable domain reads SQTIHQWPATLVQPVGSPLSLECTVEGTSNPNLYWYRQAAGRGLQLLFYSVGIGQISSEVPQNLSASRPQDRQFILSSKKLLLSDSGFYLCAWSVGGEGPQHFGDGTRLSIL.

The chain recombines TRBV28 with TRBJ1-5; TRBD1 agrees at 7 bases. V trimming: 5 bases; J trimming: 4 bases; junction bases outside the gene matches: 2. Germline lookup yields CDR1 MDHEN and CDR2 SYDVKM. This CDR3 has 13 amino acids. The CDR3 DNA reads TGTGCCAGCAGTCCACAGGGGAATCAGCCCCAGCATTTT. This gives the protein CASSPQGNQPQHF.